The text below deals with one T cell receptor (beta chain). Its matching antigen is unknown. This entry comes from a study of cytomegalovirus exposure and HLA in healthy donors. Whole-study context: Earlier work reported approximately 100 million unique TCR beta sequences from 180 million or so T cells.

PCR involved 60 Vbeta and 13 Jbeta primers. Original data processing: In a later analysis, the count reached approximately 80 million unique TCR beta chains, with roughly 11 million shared. Sequenced by immunoSEQ multiplex PCR; TCRdb stores in-frame clones only, minus some. Clone size and the V and J calls come from that table; the DNA yielded D and trimming. The sample lists 180,000 or so clones, around 81% occurring once. Study-level points and caveats: It was confirmed in vitro that three of the CMV-associated chains were specific for CMV antigens. Compared with the roughly 700-donor mean, an Asian-associated ancestry cluster reportedly had fewer N-insertions, according to a later analysis.

Trimming at V came to 0 bases and at J to 0 bases, leaving 10 bases not matched to a gene. The CDR3 runs 18 residues. The germline gives CDR1 SGHNT, CDR2 YYREEE (reference sequence). The sequenced material came from PBMCs. V gene TRBV5-4 combines with J gene TRBJ2-3, with 7 bases lining up with TRBD1. The TCR was taken from a woman aged 18-29 years in good health and CMV-seropositive. CDR3 coding DNA: TGTGCCAGCAGCTTGGGACAGGGTGTCGCCTCTAGCACAGATACGCAGTATTTT. It yields the protein CASSLGQGVASSTDTQYF.